The 22 T cell receptor beta chains in this list originate from one sample, sequenced in a study of blood T cell repertoires in COVID-19. Data came from immunoSEQ multiplex PCR; TCRdb stores just in-frame clones and leaves some out. In the table there are 100,000 to 150,000 clones, roughly 88% of which are singletons. The sequenced sample was peripheral blood. These receptors were collected from a human donor in a cohort sampled during active COVID-19.

In this sample, this clone turned up once. The chain couples TRBV7-2 to TRBJ2-2, with a possible D match to TRBD2 (6 bases). The CDR3 length is 14 residues. The germline V gene has CDR1 SGHTA and CDR2 FQGNSA. The V end was cut by 5 bases, the J end by 4 bases, with 11 bases between. As DNA, the CDR3 is TGTGCCAGCAGCCAGGAGGGGCCCACCGGGGAGCTGTTTTTT. Translation: CASSQEGPTGELFF.

The CDR3 DNA is TGTGCCAGCAGCTTCGGGGGTCGGGAGCAGTACTTC. It yields the protein CASSFGGREQYF. The gene calls are TRBV11-3 and TRBJ2-7; possibly TRBD2 for D (6 bases). The CDR3 is 12 residues long. V gave up 3 bases and J gave up 7 bases, with 10 bases separating them. Germline-derived CDR1 and CDR2 are SGHNT and YENEEA. The full variable domain, with the rest looked up from reference TRBV11-3 and TRBJ2-7, is EAGVVQSPRYKIIEKKQPVAFWCNPISGHNTLYWYLQNLGQGPELLIRYENEEAVDDSQLPKDRFSAERLKGVDSTLKIQPAELGDSAVYLCASSFGGREQYFGPGTRLTVT.

In DNA, the CDR3 is TGTGCCAGCAGTCCCTGCTCTGGGGCCAACGTCCTGACTTTC. It translates to CASSPCSGANVLTF. The chain employs TRBV21-1 and TRBJ2-6; TRBD2, the D gene given by the table, was not confirmed from the DNA. TRBV21-1 represents a pseudogene. The CDR3 consists of 14 residues.

The J gene is TRBJ2-6, the V gene TRBV3-1 (or the pseudogene TRBV3-2), with D possibly matching TRBD2 (7 bases). This CDR3 spans 18 amino acids. V lost 6 bases to trimming and J lost 0 bases, with 18 bases between them. Germline loops: CDR1 LGHDT, CDR2 YNNKEL (reference sequence). The DNA for the CDR3 is TGTGCCAGCAGACTATATGGCGGGGGCTCCTCTGGGGCCAACGTCCTGACTTTC. It translates to CASRLYGGGSSGANVLTF.

The chain combines TRBV6-5 with TRBJ2-1; no clear D gene. V was pared by 8 bases and J by 5 bases, with 7 bases between. Germline CDR1 is MNHEY and CDR2 is SVGAGI. The CDR3 is made up of 11 amino acids. The DNA for the CDR3 is TGTGCCAGCTCGTCCCACAATGAGCAGTTCTTC. Translation gives CASSSHNEQFF.

The V call is TRBV28, the J call TRBJ1-1; D uncertain. Germline lookup yields CDR1 MDHEN and CDR2 SYDVKM. V was pared by 3 bases and J by 1 base, with 9 bases between. This CDR3 has 14 amino acids. CDR3: CASSFAGENTEAFF. DNA of the CDR3: TGTGCCAGCAGTTTCGCCGGGGAGAACACTGAAGCTTTCTTT.

DNA of the CDR3: TGCGCCAGCAGCCAAGCGGGATTCGGGAATAGCAATCAGCCCCAGCATTTT. Translated, it gives CASSQAGFGNSNQPQHF. The chain combines TRBV4-1 with TRBJ1-5, with D unclear. The V and J ends lost 1 base and 0 bases respectively, with 13 bases between them. CDR1 MGHRA and CDR2 YSYEKL come from the germline V gene. This CDR3 spans 17 amino acids.

J is TRBJ1-3 and V is TRBV18, with TRBD1 matching 8 bases. The CDR3 has 15 amino acids. V lost 2 bases to trimming and J lost 2 bases; unmatched junction nucleotides: 2. Per the germline V gene, CDR1 is KGHSH and CDR2 is LQKENI. The CDR3 region is CASSPVTGAGNTIYF. The CDR3 nucleotides are TGTGCCAGCTCACCAGTGACAGGGGCTGGAAACACCATATATTTT.

The rearrangement uses TRBV2 and TRBJ1-5, with D uncertain. V was cut by 7 bases and J by 2 bases, with 6 bases left in between. Germline V gives CDR1 SNHLY, CDR2 FYNNEI. The CDR3 loop spans 12 amino acids. The CDR3, as DNA: TGTGCCAGCACCTCAGGCAATCAGCCCCAGCATTTT. It is translated as CASTSGNQPQHF.

V usage is TRBV19 and J usage is TRBJ2-7; 8 bases map to TRBD2. This CDR3 is 17 amino acids long. V shed 5 bases, J shed 2 bases, and the junction held 14 bases outside the gene matches. Germline CDR1 LNHDA, CDR2 SQIVND (reference sequence). The chain's CDR3 is CASSRGLAGGLTYEQYF. The DNA of the CDR3 is TGTGCCAGTAGTCGGGGGCTGGCGGGAGGACTAACCTACGAGCAGTACTTC.

This chain links TRBV4-3 with TRBJ2-7; no clear D gene. The germline V gene encodes CDR1 LGHNA and CDR2 YSLEER. The CDR3 runs 14 residues. V was trimmed by 1 base and J by 0 bases, leaving 7 bases between them. Here the CDR3 DNA reads TGCGCCAGCAGCCAAGTTGGTAGCTCCTACGAGCAGTACTTC. This sequence encodes CASSQVGSSYEQYF.

The chain combines TRBV12-3 or TRBV12-4 with TRBJ2-3; 7 bases align to TRBD2. The CDR3 has 13 amino acids. J was trimmed by 2 bases and V by 8 bases; bases with no gene match: 4. The CDR3 sequence is CASREANTDTQYF. The CDR3 nucleotides are TGTGCCAGCCGGGAGGCGAACACAGATACGCAGTATTTT.

CDR3 in amino acids: CASTSGRALYNEQFF. CDR3 nucleotides: TGCGCCAGCACCTCAGGCAGGGCCCTCTACAATGAGCAGTTCTTC. The V gene is TRBV5-1, the J gene TRBJ2-1; D may be TRBD1 (5 bases). CDR1 SGHRS and CDR2 YFSETQ come from the germline V gene. This CDR3 has 15 residues. Trimming shortened V by 6 bases and J by 3 bases, and 16 bases separated the two germline ends. The full variable domain, with the rest looked up from reference TRBV5-1 and TRBJ2-1, is KAGVTQTPRYLIKTRGQQVTLSCSPISGHRSVSWYQQTPGQGLQFLFEYFSETQRNKGNFPGRFSGRQFSNSRSEMNVSTLELGDSALYLCASTSGRALYNEQFFGPGTRLTVL.

V usage is TRBV7-2 and J usage is TRBJ2-1; 9 nucleotides agree with TRBD2. This CDR3 is 15 amino acids long. The germline V gene encodes CDR1 SGHTA and CDR2 FQGNSA. Trimming removed 5 bases from V and 6 bases from J; junction bases left unmatched: 8. The CDR3 loop reads CASSLSGSGANEQFF. As DNA, the CDR3 is TGTGCCAGCAGCCTTAGCGGGAGTGGGGCCAATGAGCAGTTCTTC.

The J gene is TRBJ2-7, the V gene TRBV6-5; tentative D call: TRBD1 (6 bases). CDR3 size: 11 residues. The germline V gene has CDR1 MNHEY and CDR2 SVGAGI. V lost 7 bases to trimming and J lost 7 bases, with 11 bases between them. In nucleotides, the CDR3 is TGTGCCAGCAATTGGGGGCGGGAGCAGTACTTC. Translated: CASNWGREQYF.

The chain joins TRBV6-2 or TRBV6-3 to TRBJ2-7; 7 bases align to TRBD2. CDR3 length equals 15 residues. V dropped 2 bases and J dropped 1; count of bases not matched to a gene: 5. Germline CDR1 and CDR2: MNHEY and SVGEGT. This chain's CDR3 is CASSYIQAGSYEQYF. As DNA, the CDR3 is TGTGCCAGCAGTTACATCCAAGCGGGGTCCTACGAGCAGTACTTC.

The chain is built from TRBV10-3 and TRBJ1-3; no reliable D call. CDR3 length: 14 amino acids. Per germline, CDR1 ENHRY and CDR2 SYGVKD. V dropped 6 bases and J dropped 0 bases, with 9 bases sitting between them. The CDR3 region has the DNA TGTGCCATCAGGGGCAGCCTCTCTGGAAACACCATATATTTT. This encodes CAIRGSLSGNTIYF.

This chain joins TRBV12-3 or TRBV12-4 and TRBJ1-1, with 10 nucleotides matching TRBD1. Trimming removed 6 bases from V and 3 bases from J; junction bases left unmatched: 1. The CDR3 sequence is 13 residues long. CDR3 residues: CASRGQGDTEAFF. In DNA, the CDR3 is TGTGCCAGCAGAGGACAGGGGGACACTGAAGCTTTCTTT.

J is TRBJ2-5 and V is TRBV20-1; 8 bases fit TRBD2. CDR1 is DFQATT, CDR2 SNEGSKA, per germline (reference sequence). V was pared by 3 bases and J by 4 bases, with 4 bases of the junction left unmatched. CDR3 size: 13 residues. The CDR3 sequence is CSASLAGRETQYF. CDR3 bases: TGCAGTGCTAGTTTAGCGGGACGAGAGACCCAGTACTTC.

This clone was seen a single time. This sequence joins TRBV7-8 and TRBJ2-1; 12 positions match TRBD2. This CDR3 spans 15 amino acids. V lost 5 bases to trimming and J lost 7 bases; unmatched junction nucleotides: 6. The germline CDR1 and CDR2 sequences are SGHVS and FQNEAQ. The CDR3: CASSKTSGSKNEQFF. For the CDR3, the DNA is TGTGCCAGCAGCAAGACTAGCGGGAGTAAGAATGAGCAGTTCTTC.

The V call is TRBV18, the J call TRBJ2-3, with TRBD2 matching 7 bases. The CDR3 is 16 amino acids. The germline CDR1 and CDR2 sequences are KGHSH and LQKENI. The trim removed 3 bases at V and 2 bases at J, leaving 8 bases unmatched. Here the CDR3 reads CASSPSLASVTDTQYF. The CDR3 region has the DNA TGTGCCAGCTCACCCTCACTAGCGAGCGTCACAGATACGCAGTATTTT.

The chain carries TRBV6-2 or TRBV6-3 and TRBJ2-6; possibly TRBD1 for D (5 bases). V lost 2 bases, J lost 2 bases, and 13 bases lay in between. The CDR3 has 17 residues. CDR1 is MNHEY, CDR2 SVGEGT, per germline. CDR3 DNA sequence: TGTGCCAGCAGTTACAGGGGTCTACGAACTGGGGCCAACGTCCTGACTTTC. Translated: CASSYRGLRTGANVLTF.